One and the same sample provided the 24 T cell receptor beta chains below, sequenced in a study of human T cells and chemical hapten exposure. TCRdb reprocessed the RACE reads via MiXCR and lists one record per CDR3 protein. The sample shows about 80,000 distinct CDR3 sequences, 9.5% to 13% of them seen only once. Time point described: patch test 2, 6 weeks after DPC sensitization. The sample's treatment: therapeutic diphenylcyclopropenone sensitization with weekly scalp DPC. The specimen comprised whole blood, sampled in connection with sensitization to the hapten diphenylcyclopropenone (DPC). The receptors stem from a woman in her twenties or thirties with alopecia areata. Some clones in this sample may be carry-over from other donors' samples.

The V call is TRBV7-2, the J call TRBJ2-1, with 12 bases identical to TRBD2. Unmatched junction bases numbered 6, after V lost 5 bases and J lost 7 bases. The CDR3 spans 15 residues. The germline V gene has CDR1 SGHTA and CDR2 FQGNSA. The CDR3 sequence: CASSVRLAGDNEQFF. The DNA for the CDR3 is TGTGCCAGCAGCGTCCGACTAGCGGGGGATAATGAGCAGTTCTTC.

This clonotype was seen at least ten times. The V call is TRBV20-1, the J call TRBJ2-3, with 11 bases fitting TRBD2. Trimming removed 6 bases from V and 3 bases from J; junction bases left unmatched: 5. The CDR3 is 14 residues long. Germline CDR1 reads DFQATT; CDR2 reads SNEGSKA (reference sequence). The CDR3 protein is CSATLAGGTDTQYF. CDR3 in DNA: TGCAGTGCAACTCTAGCGGGGGGAACAGATACGCAGTATTTT.

This clonotype was found many times. The chain links TRBV11-2 to TRBJ2-5; D not certain. Germline CDR1 reads SGHAT; CDR2 reads FQNNGV. V was pared by 3 bases and J by 2 bases, with 4 bases between. The CDR3 is 12 residues long. This chain's CDR3 is CASSFNQETQYF. The CDR3, as DNA: TGTGCCAGCAGCTTCAATCAAGAGACCCAGTACTTC.

This clonotype was counted ten times or more. The chain recombines TRBV7-2 with TRBJ2-5; no clear D. CDR1 SGHTA and CDR2 FQGNSA come from the germline V gene. The CDR3 spans 14 residues. The V end lost 1 base, the J end lost 2 bases, and 8 bases lay between the germline ends. The CDR3 loop is CASSLGTEQETQYF. The CDR3 region has the DNA TGTGCCAGCAGCTTAGGGACCGAGCAAGAGACCCAGTACTTC.

This clonotype was observed at least ten times. The V and J genes are TRBV5-4 and TRBJ2-5; 8 bases fit TRBD1. Looked up from germline, CDR1 is SGHNT and CDR2 is YYREEE (reference sequence). The CDR3 covers 15 residues. The V segment lost 0 bases and the J segment 3 bases; nucleotides outside the gene matches: 4. As DNA, the CDR3 is TGTGCCAGCAGCTTGGCCGGGACAGGTGAAGAGACCCAGTACTTC. Its translation: CASSLAGTGEETQYF.

The sample holds many counts of this clonotype. The chain combines TRBV12-3 or TRBV12-4 with TRBJ2-1; TRBD2 is a possible D gene (7 bases). CDR3 length: 15 residues. V was clipped by 1 base and J by 9 bases, with 16 bases between them. The CDR3 coding sequence is TGTGCCAGCAGTTTAGAAGGGGGGGCTGGTCGTGAGCAGTTCTTC. It translates to CASSLEGGAGREQFF.

The table lists this clonotype with many counts. The V call is TRBV30, the J call TRBJ1-1; 10 bases map to TRBD1. V was clipped by 7 bases and J by 5 bases; unmatched bases: 4. The germline gives CDR1 GTSNPN, CDR2 SVGIG (reference sequence). CDR3 length equals 12 residues. The CDR3 DNA sequence: TGTGCCTTGGACAGGGGGGGAACTGAAGCTTTCTTT. Translating it yields CALDRGGTEAFF. Together with reference TRBV30 and TRBJ1-1, the CDR3 gives the full variable domain: SQTIHQWPATLVQPVGSPLSLECTVEGTSNPNLYWYRQAAGRGLQLLFYSVGIGQISSEVPQNLSASRPQDRQFILSSKKLLLSDSGFYLCALDRGGTEAFFGQGTRLTVV.

The chain couples TRBV4-3 to TRBJ2-2; unclear D gene. Between the trimmed V and J ends, which lost 1 base and 7 bases, there was a span of 10 bases. The CDR3 spans 14 residues. Germline CDR1 is LGHNA and CDR2 is YSLEER. DNA for the CDR3: TGCGCCAGCAGCCAAGTCCTCTTTGGCGGGGAGCTGTTTTTT. Translation gives CASSQVLFGGELFF.

This clonotype was counted at least ten times. The J gene is TRBJ1-2, the V gene TRBV20-1, with D unresolved. V was shortened by 6 bases and J by 2 bases, with 28 bases between the two germline ends. CDR1 is DFQATT and CDR2 is SNEGSKA in the germline V gene (reference sequence). This CDR3 region has 18 residues. CDR3 sequence: CSASAAGSPKGANYGYTF. The CDR3 DNA reads as TGCAGTGCCAGCGCGGCGGGCTCCCCGAAAGGAGCCAACTATGGCTACACCTTC.

This clonotype appeared a few times. J is TRBJ2-1 and V is TRBV11-2, with D unresolved. Trimming stripped 3 bases from V and 7 bases from J, with 10 bases between. The CDR3 loop spans 13 amino acids. Germline V gene lookup returns CDR1 SGHAT and CDR2 FQNNGV. CDR3 DNA: TGTGCCAGCAGCTTGAATGAGATAAATGAGCAGTTCTTC. This sequence encodes CASSLNEINEQFF.

The table lists this clonotype with many counts. This sequence joins TRBV12-3 or TRBV12-4 and TRBJ1-6; D may be TRBD1 (5 bases). The CDR3 has 11 residues. V gave up 6 bases and J gave up 15 bases, with 12 bases separating them. The CDR3 nucleotides are TGTGCCAGCAGAGGGACTTCAAACCTCCACTTT. It translates to CASRGTSNLHF.

As concerns this clonotype: This may come from a read error, since a much larger clone is one base off. CDR3 amino acids: CASSLVVGGLSTDTQYF. For the CDR3, the DNA is TGTGCCAGCAGCTTGGTTGTGGGGGGGCTGAGCACAGATACGCAGTATTTT. The chain has TRBV5-6 and TRBJ2-3; D is perhaps TRBD2 (7 bases). The CDR3 length is 17 residues. The germline V and J ends were trimmed by 0 bases and 0 bases, with 14 bases remaining between them. The germline V gene has CDR1 SGHDT and CDR2 YYEEEE.

This clonotype occurred many times. V usage is TRBV6-2 or TRBV6-3 and J usage is TRBJ1-6; 8 bases are a match to TRBD1. The CDR3 covers 15 residues. V lost 4 bases, J lost 8 bases, and 7 bases stayed unmatched. In germline, CDR1 is MNHEY, CDR2 SVGEGT. This CDR3 reads CASSSTTGAHSPLHF. The CDR3 DNA sequence: TGTGCCAGCAGTTCCACGACAGGGGCCCATTCACCCCTCCACTTT.

The rearrangement links TRBV25-1 to TRBJ2-5, with a tentative D call TRBD2 (7 bases). The V end was cut by 6 bases, the J end by 5 bases, with 19 bases between. Germline V lookup: CDR1 MGHDK, CDR2 SYGVNS. The CDR3 is made up of 15 amino acids. CDR3 in amino acids: CASSPGGRGEETQYF. The CDR3 region has the DNA TGTGCCAGCAGCCCGGGAGGCAGGGGTGAGGAGACCCAGTACTTC.

The genes are TRBV12-3 or TRBV12-4 and TRBJ2-3, with D possibly TRBD1 on 6 matching bases. CDR3 length equals 14 residues. V was clipped by 10 bases and J by 0 bases, with 14 bases between them. The CDR3 region has the DNA TGTGCCATTCGGACCGGGACAAGCACAGATACGCAGTATTTT. Its protein is CAIRTGTSTDTQYF.

This clonotype was recorded at least ten times. The chain carries TRBV12-3 or TRBV12-4 and TRBJ2-3; tentatively, D is TRBD2 (6 bases). Trimming stripped 1 base from V and 2 bases from J, with 13 bases between. The CDR3 is 16 residues long. The CDR3 reads CASSLGGEGYTDTQYF. As DNA, the CDR3 is TGTGCCAGCAGTTTAGGCGGGGAAGGATACACAGATACGCAGTATTTT.

This clonotype was observed at least ten times. The chain couples TRBV4-2 to TRBJ2-3; 8 bases map to TRBD2. This CDR3 contains 16 residues. V lost 4 bases and J lost 0; bases outside the gene matches: 6. The germline CDR1 and CDR2 sequences are LGHNA and YNFKEQ. CDR3 region: CASSLGTSPSTDTQYF. The CDR3 DNA is TGTGCCAGCAGCCTCGGGACTAGTCCAAGCACAGATACGCAGTATTTT.

This clonotype was counted many times. The V gene is TRBV6-2 or TRBV6-3, the J gene TRBJ2-7, with TRBD1 identical over 9 bases. Germline V gene lookup returns CDR1 MNHEY and CDR2 SVGEGT. The CDR3 is made up of 16 amino acids. After removal of 6 bases from V and 6 bases from J, the junction contained 15 bases not matched to a gene. CDR3 amino acids: CASRPLPGQGSGEQYF. Here the CDR3 DNA reads TGTGCCAGCAGGCCACTGCCGGGACAGGGATCGGGCGAGCAGTACTTC.

The rearrangement joins TRBV6-6 to TRBJ2-5; TRBD1 aligns across 7 bases. CDR3 length: 15 amino acids. CDR1 MNHNY and CDR2 SVGAGI come from the germline V gene (reference sequence). J was trimmed by 2 bases and V by 2 bases; bases with no gene match: 5. In DNA form, the CDR3 reads TGTGCCAGCAGTTACGCAGGGGGTGGGCAAGAGACCCAGTACTTC. Amino acid sequence: CASSYAGGGQETQYF.

This clonotype was recorded many times. The CDR3 bases are TGCAGTGCCACCAGTCTCCTGGGAGCCCAACTAGCGGGGGGACAAGAGACCCAGTACTTC. Its protein product is CSATSLLGAQLAGGQETQYF. The J gene is TRBJ2-5, the V gene TRBV20-1, with TRBD2 matching 12 bases. The CDR3 is 20 residues long. Germline CDR1 reads DFQATT; CDR2 reads SNEGSKA (reference sequence). V lost 6 bases, J lost 2 bases, and 22 bases stayed unmatched.

This chain links TRBV19 with TRBJ1-1; D gene ambiguous. The CDR3 extends over 15 amino acids. The germline gives CDR1 LNHDA, CDR2 SQIVND (reference sequence). V gave up 6 bases and J gave up 0 bases, with 14 bases separating them. This CDR3 reads CASRNIGRMNTEAFF. CDR3 in DNA: TGTGCCAGTAGAAACATCGGGCGGATGAACACTGAAGCTTTCTTT.

Many counts were recorded for this clonotype. The V gene is TRBV6-5, the J gene TRBJ1-6; 10 bases match TRBD1. Germline V gene lookup returns CDR1 MNHEY and CDR2 SVGAGI. The CDR3 spans 15 residues. Trimming at V came to 0 bases and at J to 10 bases, leaving 3 bases not matched to a gene. In DNA, the CDR3 is TGTGCCAGCAGTTACTCGACAGGGGGCATCTCACCCCTCCACTTT. Its translation: CASSYSTGGISPLHF.

Here the CDR3 DNA reads TGTGCCAGCAGTCCCGGGACTAGCGGGGGTAATGAGCAGTTCTTC. Its translation: CASSPGTSGGNEQFF. V usage is TRBV6-6 and J usage is TRBJ2-1, with TRBD2 matching over 14 bases. V was clipped by 5 bases and J by 7 bases; unmatched bases: 4. This CDR3 region has 15 residues. Germline CDR1 MNHNY, CDR2 SVGAGI (reference sequence).

This clonotype has a count of ten or more. The V call is TRBV6-5, the J call TRBJ1-2, with D possibly TRBD1 on 5 matching bases. The germline V gene has CDR1 MNHEY and CDR2 SVGAGI. V lost 6 bases and J lost 1, with 21 bases in between. The CDR3 is 17 amino acids. As DNA, the CDR3 is TGTGCCAGCAGAATACCCCGTGGGGGACTCAATAACTATGGCTACACCTTC. Translation gives CASRIPRGGLNNYGYTF.